The following is a TCR beta chain sequence with its context. Its antigen is as yet unknown. The CDR3 is 16 amino acids. V shed 2 bases and J 8 bases; nucleotides not matched to a gene: 14. CDR1 and CDR2 (germline): MGHDK, SYGVNS. This entry comes from a study of T cell responses to AZD1222 COVID-19 vaccine. Study-level findings and limits: Reportedly, nearly half of unique spike TCRs recognized epitopes outside B.1.351/B.1.1.7 mutations.

The data were produced by immunoSEQ multiplex PCR, yet TCRdb's version contains in-frame clones alone and is incomplete. Of 150,000 to 200,000 clones in the sample, 85% to 95% are singletons; the top ten hold 3% to 5%. This sequence originates from an adult in good health. This material consisted of peripheral blood, taken on day 0 of AZD1222 vaccination. The V call is TRBV25-1, the J call TRBJ1-2; 7 nucleotides line up with TRBD1. The CDR3 protein is CASSETVLTGVKGYTF. The CDR3 DNA reads as TGTGCCAGCAGTGAAACAGTCCTCACAGGGGTAAAAGGCTACACCTTC.